A single sample gave rise to the 9 T cell receptor beta chains below, sequenced in a study of patients and donors after allogeneic stem cell transplantation. MiXCR, run by TCRdb on the RT-PCR reads, gives a single entry per CDR3 protein. The data contain 98,000 or so distinct CDR3 sequences, 35% of them singletons. The sequenced material came from blood, either unsorted or a sorted T cell fraction (not recorded which). These receptors were taken from a human donor who was either an allogeneic HSCT recipient or a stem cell or donor lymphocyte infusion donor (not recorded which). It is not recorded whose cells these are; they may come from a transplant donor.

V and J are TRBV20-1 and TRBJ1-5; D uncertain. Trimming left V 4 bases short and J 3 bases short, with 10 bases between. Germline-derived CDR1 and CDR2 are DFQATT and SNEGSKA (reference sequence). There are 13 residues in the CDR3. CDR3 protein: CSAMGGINQPQHF. CDR3 DNA sequence: TGCAGTGCTATGGGCGGGATCAATCAGCCCCAGCATTTT.

The chain links TRBV18 to TRBJ2-7, with D maybe TRBD1 (5 bases). The CDR3 covers 14 residues. V lost 2 bases and J lost 0, with 8 bases in between. Germline V gives CDR1 KGHSH, CDR2 LQKENI. The CDR3 coding sequence is TGTGCCAGCTCACCAAACCAGGGCTCCTACGAGCAGTACTTC. Amino acid sequence: CASSPNQGSYEQYF.

The V and J genes are TRBV19 and TRBJ1-6, with D perhaps matching TRBD1 (5 bases). V gave up 5 bases and J gave up 9 bases, with 17 bases separating them. Germline V gene lookup returns CDR1 LNHDA and CDR2 SQIVND (reference sequence). This CDR3 region has 15 residues. The CDR3 coding sequence is TGTGCCAGTAGTCTCACCGGGACTTTCAGTTCACCCCTCCACTTT. Translated, it gives CASSLTGTFSSPLHF.

The V call is TRBV6-5, the J call TRBJ2-5; D remains ambiguous. Trimming removed 4 bases from V and 3 bases from J, with 9 bases in between. The CDR3 loop spans 13 amino acids. Germline V gene data show CDR1 as MNHEY and CDR2 as SVGAGI. CDR3 coding DNA: TGTGCCAGCAGTTGGCGCGGAAAAGAGACCCAGTACTTC. Translation gives CASSWRGKETQYF.

At least ten counts were recorded for this clonotype. The chain joins TRBV6-5 to TRBJ1-5, with TRBD1 as a possible D gene (5 bases). From germline, CDR1 is MNHEY and CDR2 SVGAGI. The CDR3 consists of 14 residues. Deletions cut 1 base from V and 7 bases from J, with 11 bases between. The CDR3 loop reads CASSYFQGYQPQHF. As DNA, the CDR3 is TGTGCCAGCAGTTACTTCCAGGGATACCAGCCCCAGCATTTT.

This clonotype was recorded a few times. J is TRBJ1-5 and V is TRBV4-2, with D unclear. The CDR3 sequence is 15 residues long. Germline CDR1 LGHNA, CDR2 YNFKEQ. V lost 3 bases to trimming and J lost 6 bases, with 15 bases between them. The CDR3 reads CASSQLPGGSQPQHF. CDR3 coding DNA: TGTGCCAGCAGCCAGTTACCTGGTGGTAGTCAGCCCCAGCATTTT.

In this sample, this clonotype turned up a few times. The CDR3, as DNA: TGCGCCAGCAGCCAACAGGGGTGGGCCAAACGTGAAGAAAAACTGTTTTTT. This sequence encodes CASSQQGWAKREEKLFF. The chain has TRBV4-3 and TRBJ1-4; D is perhaps TRBD1 (6 bases). In germline, CDR1 is LGHNA, CDR2 YSLEER. The ends were cut back, 2 bases at V and 8 bases at J, with 21 bases in the middle. The CDR3 is made up of 17 amino acids.

The gene calls are TRBV20-1 and TRBJ2-7, with 7 bases lining up with TRBD2. This CDR3 contains 14 residues. CDR1 and CDR2 from the germline V gene are DFQATT and SNEGSKA (reference sequence). J gave up 2 bases and V 5 bases, and 9 bases lay outside the gene matches. CDR3 sequence: CSAPRAGIPYEQYF. The CDR3 DNA sequence: TGCAGTGCTCCCCGAGCGGGAATTCCCTACGAGCAGTACTTC.

The chain combines TRBV5-1 with TRBJ2-3; TRBD2 is a possible D gene (6 bases). CDR3 length: 14 residues. V was cut by 9 bases and J by 2 bases, with 16 bases left in between. The germline V gene has CDR1 SGHRS and CDR2 YFSETQ. The CDR3, as DNA: TGCGCCACCACCACGCGGGACCTCACAGATACGCAGTATTTT. It specifies CATTTRDLTDTQYF.